A single sample is the source of the 27 T cell receptor beta chains below, sequenced in a study of T cells after yellow fever vaccination (dated by TCRdb to the late 2010s). Library prep was done by 5' RACE. Sequenced on an Illumina NovaSeq 6000. TCRdb reran the public reads through fastp at Q25 and MiXCR, keeping productive beta chains. Merged by CDR3 protein, the rows form single entries marked with the most common genes and DNA. The sample records some 340,000 distinct CDR3 sequences, roughly 10% of which are singletons. The ten largest clones take up 3% to 3.5% of the sample. Taken with the paper, the label for treatment or condition translates to: live attenuated yellow fever vaccine strain. Sequencing used CD4+ T cells sorted from PBMCs, obtained 45 days after the yellow fever booster vaccination. All receptors come from a man aged 18 to 29 who received the YFV17D yellow fever vaccine.

This clonotype was seen a handful of times. V gene TRBV6-1 combines with J gene TRBJ1-2, with D hard to call. Between the trimmed V and J ends, which lost 6 bases and 0 bases, there was a span of 5 bases. The CDR3 contains 12 residues. Germline V gene lookup returns CDR1 MNHNS and CDR2 SASEGT. The CDR3 DNA follows: TGTGCCAGCAGGCAGGCTAACTATGGCTACACCTTC. Residues: CASRQANYGYTF.

This clonotype has more than one count but fewer than ten. V gene TRBV19 combines with J gene TRBJ1-5; D not certain. In germline, CDR1 is LNHDA, CDR2 SQIVND (reference sequence). Trimming removed 6 bases from V and 4 bases from J, with 19 bases in between. The CDR3 runs to 16 residues. The CDR3 loop is CASSEYSGMPNQPQHF. The CDR3 nucleotides read TGTGCCAGTAGCGAATATAGTGGGATGCCTAATCAGCCCCAGCATTTT.

This clonotype was seen only a few times. The J gene is TRBJ2-5, the V gene TRBV7-3; a weak D match, TRBD2 (6 bases). This CDR3 is built from 15 residues. V gave up 5 bases and J gave up 4 bases, with 17 bases separating them. Germline CDR1 reads SGHTA; CDR2 reads FQGTGA. The CDR3 DNA is TGTGCCAGCAGCCTCCACGGATCGGAGGGAGAGACCCAGTACTTC. Its protein is CASSLHGSEGETQYF.

This rearrangement joins TRBV12-3 or TRBV12-4 to TRBJ1-1; D gene unclear. Trimming pared 3 bases from V and 1 base from J, leaving 6 bases between. CDR3 length equals 13 residues. This CDR3 is CASSFGSNTEAFF. The CDR3 DNA follows: TGTGCCAGCAGTTTCGGCTCGAACACTGAAGCTTTCTTT.

This chain joins TRBV7-2 and TRBJ1-2; 7 bases are a match to TRBD1. The CDR3 has 12 residues. J gave up 6 bases and V 4 bases, and 2 bases lay outside the gene matches. Germline CDR1 SGHTA, CDR2 FQGNSA. The DNA for the CDR3 is TGTGCCAGCAGCTGGGACAGAGATGGCTACACCTTC. The encoded protein is CASSWDRDGYTF.

This clonotype was counted ten times or more. The chain couples TRBV5-1 to TRBJ2-7; no definite D call. Germline values: CDR1 SGHRS, CDR2 YFSETQ. V was trimmed by 4 bases and J by 1 base, leaving 12 bases between them. CDR3 length equals 14 residues. The DNA of the CDR3 is TGCGCCAGCAGCCCCCAGACCGATTCCTACGAGCAGTACGTC. Protein: CASSPQTDSYEQYV.

The gene calls are TRBV6-1 and TRBJ2-2, with TRBD1 matching 7 bases. The CDR3 has 10 residues. Germline V gives CDR1 MNHNS, CDR2 SASEGT. The V segment lost 8 bases and the J segment 13 bases; nucleotides outside the gene matches: 4. The CDR3 sequence is CASRRQGLFF. CDR3 bases: TGTGCCAGCCGTAGACAGGGGCTGTTTTTT.

This clonotype was observed at least ten times. J is TRBJ2-3 and V is TRBV7-9, with 10 bases matching TRBD2. The V gene end was trimmed by 5 bases and the J gene end by 4 bases; junction bases not matched to a gene: 9. Per the germline V gene, CDR1 is SEHNR and CDR2 is FQNEAQ (reference sequence). CDR3 length: 16 residues. The CDR3, as DNA: TGTGCCAGCAGCCCATGGGTAGCGGGGGGTCCAGATACGCAGTATTTT. It is translated as CASSPWVAGGPDTQYF.

This rearrangement joins TRBV3-1 to TRBJ1-1; D uncertain. Per the germline V gene, CDR1 is LGHDT and CDR2 is YNNKEL (reference sequence). The CDR3 has 14 amino acids. Trimming took off 2 bases at V and 1 base at J, with 8 bases between the two ends. For the CDR3, the DNA is TGTGCCAGCAGCCAATCCTGGCAGAACACTGAAGCTTTCTTT. Encoded protein: CASSQSWQNTEAFF. Variable domain in full (rest from reference TRBV3-1 and TRBJ1-1): DTAVSQTPKYLVTQMGNDKSIKCEQNLGHDTMYWYKQDSKKFLKIMFSYNNKELIINETVPNRFSPKSPDKAHLNLHINSLELGDSAVYFCASSQSWQNTEAFFGQGTRLTVV.

There are many counts of this clonotype. The rearrangement joins TRBV27 to TRBJ2-1, with 10 bases lining up with TRBD2. This CDR3 is 16 amino acids long. V lost 6 bases to trimming and J lost 0 bases; unmatched junction nucleotides: 5. Looked up from germline, CDR1 is MNHEY and CDR2 is SMNVEV (reference sequence). The CDR3 reads CASRMTSGYSYNEQFF. CDR3 coding DNA: TGTGCCAGCAGAATGACTAGCGGGTACTCCTACAATGAGCAGTTCTTC.

A few counts support this clonotype. As DNA, the CDR3 is TGTGCCAGCAGCCAAGGGGACGTAGATGAAGCTTTCTTT. Protein: CASSQGDVDEAFF. This chain joins TRBV4-2 and TRBJ1-1, with D perhaps TRBD1 (5 bases). Deletions cut 1 base from V and 7 bases from J, with 10 bases between. Germline V gives CDR1 LGHNA, CDR2 YNFKEQ. This CDR3 is built from 13 residues.

This chain links TRBV12-3 or TRBV12-4 with TRBJ1-5; 7 positions agree with TRBD1. The CDR3 is made up of 14 amino acids. With 5 bases clipped from V and 3 bases from J, the junction kept 4 bases outside the gene matches. The CDR3 reads CASSLGQSNQPQHF. CDR3 sequence (DNA): TGTGCCAGCAGTCTGGGACAGTCCAATCAGCCCCAGCATTTT.

This chain uses TRBV7-3 with TRBJ2-3; TRBD2 matches 8 bases. Trimming removed 2 bases from V and 6 bases from J; junction bases left unmatched: 7. This CDR3 is built from 15 residues. Germline CDR1 SGHTA, CDR2 FQGTGA. CDR3 bases: TGTGCCAGCAGCTTACTCGGGGGGGTATCGGATACGCAGTATTTT. Protein product: CASSLLGGVSDTQYF.

The chain links TRBV9 to TRBJ1-2, with a possible D match to TRBD1 (6 bases). The CDR3 runs to 15 residues. Trimming took 3 bases from V and 1 from J, leaving 13 bases between them. CDR1 is SGDLS, CDR2 YYNGEE, per germline. In DNA form, the CDR3 reads TGTGCCAGCAGCGCTACAGGGAATTATAACTATGGCTACACCTTC. Amino acids: CASSATGNYNYGYTF.

The chain links TRBV4-3 to TRBJ2-3, with TRBD2 matching 11 bases. V shed 0 bases, J shed 4 bases, and the junction held 12 bases outside the gene matches. This CDR3 has 19 amino acids. Germline V gene data show CDR1 as LGHNA and CDR2 as YSLEER. The CDR3 region is CASSQDRRASGGWADTQYF. The CDR3 DNA reads as TGCGCCAGCAGCCAAGATCGGAGGGCTAGCGGGGGGTGGGCAGATACGCAGTATTTT.

This chain joins TRBV6-5 and TRBJ2-3; D possibly corresponds to TRBD2 (6 bases). In germline, CDR1 is MNHEY, CDR2 SVGAGI. The length of the CDR3 is 17 residues. Trimming pared 2 bases from V and 2 bases from J, leaving 17 bases between. CDR3 in amino acids: CASSYPRRGHNTDTQYF. CDR3 sequence (DNA): TGTGCCAGCAGTTACCCCCGGAGGGGTCACAACACAGATACGCAGTATTTT.

V is TRBV7-2 and J is TRBJ1-1, with D unclear. This CDR3 has 12 amino acids. Germline CDR1 is SGHTA and CDR2 is FQGNSA. Trimming took 4 bases from V and 4 from J, leaving 7 bases between them. The CDR3 protein is CASSSAVTEAFF. CDR3 DNA sequence: TGTGCCAGCAGCTCTGCCGTCACTGAAGCTTTCTTT.

The chain combines TRBV3-1 with TRBJ1-2, with 7 bases that match TRBD1. Germline lookup yields CDR1 LGHDT and CDR2 YNNKEL (reference sequence). Trimming took 3 bases from V and 8 from J; bases not matched to a gene: 3. The CDR3 is 12 residues long. The CDR3 is CASSQTGLGYTF. DNA of the CDR3: TGTGCCAGCAGCCAGACAGGGCTGGGCTACACCTTC.

This clonotype was detected only a few times. V usage is TRBV6-5 and J usage is TRBJ1-2, with 7 bases lining up with TRBD1. There are 14 residues in the CDR3. V lost 5 bases and J lost 3; bases outside the gene matches: 6. Germline assignment: CDR1 MNHEY and CDR2 SVGAGI. This CDR3 reads CASSPQGRDYGYTF. CDR3 DNA sequence: TGTGCCAGCAGTCCACAGGGGAGAGACTATGGCTACACCTTC.

This chain's CDR3 is CSARDPGWNGYTF. In DNA form, the CDR3 reads TGCAGTGCTAGAGATCCAGGGTGGAATGGCTACACCTTC. The gene calls are TRBV20-1 and TRBJ1-2; D might be TRBD1 (5 bases). CDR3 length: 13 amino acids. CDR1 DFQATT and CDR2 SNEGSKA come from the germline V gene (reference sequence). The V and J ends lost 0 bases and 6 bases respectively, with 11 bases between them.

The chain carries TRBV9 and TRBJ1-5; maybe TRBD1 (5 bases). CDR1 and CDR2 from the germline V gene are SGDLS and YYNGEE. With 6 bases removed from V and 6 bases from J, the gap between germline ends came to 16 bases. CDR3 length: 14 amino acids. CDR3 in DNA: TGTGCCAGCACAGAAGGACTCGGGGCTCAGCCCCAGCATTTT. This gives the protein CASTEGLGAQPQHF.

In this sample, this clonotype turned up a few times. The chain uses TRBV6-1 and TRBJ2-5; TRBD2 matches 7 bases. V lost 4 bases and J lost 7; bases outside the gene matches: 9. The CDR3 totals 14 residues. In germline, CDR1 is MNHNS, CDR2 SASEGT. The CDR3: CASSAGTTLGTQYF. The CDR3 coding sequence is TGTGCCAGCAGTGCCGGGACTACCCTAGGGACCCAGTACTTC.

V gene TRBV9 combines with J gene TRBJ1-1; D perhaps matches TRBD1 (6 bases). V lost 0 bases, J lost 8 bases, and 17 bases lay in between. Germline V gene lookup returns CDR1 SGDLS and CDR2 YYNGEE. CDR3 size: 15 residues. The CDR3 DNA reads as TGTGCCAGCAGCGTAGGGGGTAGGGGGGTGCGAGAAGCTTTCTTT. Translating it yields CASSVGGRGVREAFF.

The V call is TRBV7-2, the J call TRBJ1-1; 7 nucleotides line up with TRBD1. This CDR3 comprises 15 residues. Germline V gene lookup returns CDR1 SGHTA and CDR2 FQGNSA. V lost 0 bases, J lost 9 bases, and 10 bases stayed unmatched. In nucleotides, the CDR3 is TGTGCCAGCAGCTTAGCTCCCGGGACAGACTATCAAGCTTTCTTT. Its protein is CASSLAPGTDYQAFF.

The sample holds a few counts of this clonotype. This chain links TRBV20-1 with TRBJ2-4, with D uncertain. Germline-derived CDR1 and CDR2 are DFQATT and SNEGSKA (reference sequence). Trimming took 6 bases from V and 4 from J, leaving 19 bases between them. CDR3 size: 15 residues. Here the CDR3 DNA reads TGCAGTGCCGCACAGATCAGGCCCGGGAAAAACATTCAGTACTTC. Translated, it gives CSAAQIRPGKNIQYF.

This sequence joins TRBV14 and TRBJ2-7; the match to TRBD1 covers 8 bases. CDR1 and CDR2 (germline): SGHDN, FVKESK. CDR3 length: 15 residues. V lost 6 bases, J lost 2 bases, and 9 bases stayed unmatched. This CDR3 is CASSSPGTGTYEQYF. In DNA, the CDR3 is TGTGCCAGCAGTTCGCCTGGGACAGGCACCTACGAGCAGTACTTC. Combining the CDR3 with reference TRBV14 and TRBJ2-7 gives the whole variable domain EAGVTQFPSHSVIEKGQTVTLRCDPISGHDNLYWYRRVMGKEIKFLLHFVKESKQDESGMPNNRFLAERTGGTYSTLKVQPAELEDSGVYFCASSSPGTGTYEQYFGPGTRLTVT.

This clonotype was picked up a small number of times. The chain couples TRBV7-3 to TRBJ1-4, with TRBD1 matching over 7 bases. The V segment lost 7 bases and the J segment 4 bases; nucleotides outside the gene matches: 9. The CDR3 totals 15 residues. Germline-derived CDR1 and CDR2 are SGHTA and FQGTGA. CDR3 in DNA: TGTGCCAGCATTGGGAGGACAGGCCTTAATGAAAAACTGTTTTTT. Protein sequence: CASIGRTGLNEKLFF.